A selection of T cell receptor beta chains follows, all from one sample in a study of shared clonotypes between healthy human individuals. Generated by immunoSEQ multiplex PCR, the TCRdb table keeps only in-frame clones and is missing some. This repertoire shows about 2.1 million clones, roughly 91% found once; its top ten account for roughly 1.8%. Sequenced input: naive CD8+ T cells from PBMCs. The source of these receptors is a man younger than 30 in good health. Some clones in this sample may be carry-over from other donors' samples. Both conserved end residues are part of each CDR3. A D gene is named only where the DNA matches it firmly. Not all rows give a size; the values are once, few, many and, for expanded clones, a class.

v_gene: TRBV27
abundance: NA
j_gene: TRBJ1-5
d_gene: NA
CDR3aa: CASSWAGTYGQPQHF
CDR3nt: TGTGCCAGCAGCTGGGCCGGGACGTATGGTCAGCCCCAGCATTTT

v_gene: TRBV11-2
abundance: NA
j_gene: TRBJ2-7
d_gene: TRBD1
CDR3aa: CASSFLSGTAAYEQYF
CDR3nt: TGTGCCAGCAGCTTCCTCTCCGGGACAGCAGCCTACGAGCAGTACTTC

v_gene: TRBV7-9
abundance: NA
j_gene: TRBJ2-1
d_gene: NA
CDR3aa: CASSLPIAVEQFF
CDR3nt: TGTGCCAGCAGCTTACCAATCGCCGTCGAGCAGTTCTTC

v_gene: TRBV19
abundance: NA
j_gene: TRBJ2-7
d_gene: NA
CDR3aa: CASSPDPGGEQYF
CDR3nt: TGTGCCAGTAGCCCGGATCCCGGAGGCGAGCAGTACTTC

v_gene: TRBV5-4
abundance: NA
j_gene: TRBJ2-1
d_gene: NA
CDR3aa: CASSDTGNEQFF
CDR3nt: TGTGCCAGCAGCGATACAGGGAATGAGCAGTTCTTC

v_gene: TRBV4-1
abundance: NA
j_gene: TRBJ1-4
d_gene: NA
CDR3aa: CASGALGNEKLFF
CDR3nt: TGCGCCAGCGGGGCCCTGGGAAATGAAAAACTGTTTTTT

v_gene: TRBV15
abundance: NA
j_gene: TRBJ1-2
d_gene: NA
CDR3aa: CATSREAEVGVGYTF
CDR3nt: TGTGCCACCAGCAGAGAGGCTGAAGTCGGCGTTGGCTACACCTTC

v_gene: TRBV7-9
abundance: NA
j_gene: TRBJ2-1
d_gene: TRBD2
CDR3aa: CASRYSGHTNEQFF
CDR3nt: TGTGCCAGCCGATATAGCGGGCATACCAATGAGCAGTTCTTC

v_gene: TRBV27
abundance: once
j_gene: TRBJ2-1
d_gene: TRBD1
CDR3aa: CASSPSQGAGGTFEQFF
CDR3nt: TGTGCCAGCAGTCCCTCGCAAGGGGCAGGGGGAACATTTGAGCAGTTCTTC

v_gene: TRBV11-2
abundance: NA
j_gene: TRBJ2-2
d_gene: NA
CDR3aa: CASSLDIRTGELFF
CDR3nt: TGTGCCAGCAGCTTAGACATCAGAACCGGGGAGCTGTTTTTT

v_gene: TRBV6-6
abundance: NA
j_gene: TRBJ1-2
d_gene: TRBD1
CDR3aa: CASSSTGGRFYGYTF
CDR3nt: TGTGCCAGCAGTTCCACAGGGGGTAGGTTCTATGGCTACACCTTC

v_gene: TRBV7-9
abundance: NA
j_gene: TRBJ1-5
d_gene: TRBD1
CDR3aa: CASSPGQTNQPQHF
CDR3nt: TGTGCCAGCAGCCCGGGACAGACTAATCAGCCCCAGCATTTT

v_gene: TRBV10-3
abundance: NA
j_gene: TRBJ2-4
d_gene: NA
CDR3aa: CAISEGGPAKNIQYF
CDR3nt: TGTGCCATCAGTGAGGGTGGGCCAGCCAAAAACATTCAGTACTTC

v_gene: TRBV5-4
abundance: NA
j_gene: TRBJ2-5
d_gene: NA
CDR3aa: CASSAMDEGMLTQYF
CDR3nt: TGTGCCAGCAGCGCGATGGATGAGGGAATGTTGACCCAGTACTTC

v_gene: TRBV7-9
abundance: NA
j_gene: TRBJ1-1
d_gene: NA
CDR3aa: CASTSQHQGNTEAFF
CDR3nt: TGTGCCAGCACCTCGCAACACCAGGGGAACACTGAAGCTTTCTTT

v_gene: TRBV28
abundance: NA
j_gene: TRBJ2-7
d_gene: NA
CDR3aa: CASSPFREGYEQYF
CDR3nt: TGTGCCAGCAGTCCATTTCGAGAGGGCTACGAGCAGTACTTC

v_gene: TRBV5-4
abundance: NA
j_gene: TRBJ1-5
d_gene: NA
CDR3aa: CASSFLPDSANQPQHF
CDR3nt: TGTGCCAGCAGCTTTCTACCGGACAGCGCTAATCAGCCCCAGCATTTT

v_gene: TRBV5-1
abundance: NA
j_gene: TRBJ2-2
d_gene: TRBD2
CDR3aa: CASKLAGLVTGELFF
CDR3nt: TGCGCCAGCAAACTAGCGGGATTGGTCACCGGGGAGCTGTTTTTT

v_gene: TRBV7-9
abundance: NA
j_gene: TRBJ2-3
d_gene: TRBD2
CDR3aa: CASSSKAGASDTQYF
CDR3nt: TGTGCCAGCAGCTCCAAAGCGGGAGCCTCAGATACGCAGTATTTT

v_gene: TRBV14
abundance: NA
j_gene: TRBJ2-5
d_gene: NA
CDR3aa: CASSQSQSETQYF
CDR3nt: TGTGCCAGCAGCCAATCACAATCGGAGACCCAGTACTTC

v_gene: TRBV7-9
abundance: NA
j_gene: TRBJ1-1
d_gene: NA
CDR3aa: CASSGGQLEDTEAFF
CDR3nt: TGTGCCAGCAGCGGGGGCCAACTGGAGGACACTGAAGCTTTCTTT

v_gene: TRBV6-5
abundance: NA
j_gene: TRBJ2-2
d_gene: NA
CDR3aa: CASSSKRFSGELFF
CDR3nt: TGTGCCAGCAGTTCAAAAAGATTTAGCGGGGAGCTGTTTTTT

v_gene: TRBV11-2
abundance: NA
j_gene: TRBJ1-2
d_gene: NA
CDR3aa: CASSLPGPDGYTF
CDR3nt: TGTGCCAGCAGCTTACCGGGGCCTGATGGCTACACCTTC

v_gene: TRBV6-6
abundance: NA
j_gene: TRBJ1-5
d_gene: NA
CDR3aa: CASLDMAGLNQPQHF
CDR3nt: TGTGCCAGCCTCGACATGGCAGGGCTCAATCAGCCCCAGCATTTT

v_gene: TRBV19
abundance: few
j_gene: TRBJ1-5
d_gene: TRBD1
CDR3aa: CASGDRGYDQPQHF
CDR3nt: TGTGCCAGTGGTGACAGGGGGTATGATCAGCCCCAGCATTTT

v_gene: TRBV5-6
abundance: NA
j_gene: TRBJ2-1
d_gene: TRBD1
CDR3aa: CASSAAGTGYNEQFF
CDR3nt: TGTGCCAGCAGCGCCGCCGGGACAGGGTACAATGAGCAGTTCTTC

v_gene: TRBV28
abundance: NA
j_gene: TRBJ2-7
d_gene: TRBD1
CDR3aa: CASSTRQGRFTYEQYF
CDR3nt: TGTGCCAGCAGTACTCGACAGGGACGCTTCACCTACGAGCAGTACTTC

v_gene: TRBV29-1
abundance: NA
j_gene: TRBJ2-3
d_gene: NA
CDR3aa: CSVPEGWGTQYF
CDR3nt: TGCAGCGTGCCAGAAGGGTGGGGTACGCAGTATTTT

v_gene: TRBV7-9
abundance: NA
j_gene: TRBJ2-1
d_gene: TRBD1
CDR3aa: CASSNTGVNEQFF
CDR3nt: TGTGCCAGCAGCAATACAGGGGTGAATGAGCAGTTCTTC

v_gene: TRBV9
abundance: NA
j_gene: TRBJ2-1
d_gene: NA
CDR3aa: CASSVLGRGSSYNEQFF
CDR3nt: TGTGCCAGCAGCGTTCTCGGGCGGGGTAGCTCCTACAATGAGCAGTTCTTC

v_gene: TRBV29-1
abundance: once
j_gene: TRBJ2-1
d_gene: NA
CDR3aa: CSVGGVQGNSYNEQFF
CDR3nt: TGCAGCGTTGGGGGGGTACAGGGTAACTCCTACAATGAGCAGTTCTTC

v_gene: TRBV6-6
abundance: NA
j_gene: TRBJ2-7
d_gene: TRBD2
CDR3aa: CASSFSSGSSYEQYF
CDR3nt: TGTGCCAGCAGCTTTTCTAGCGGGAGCTCCTACGAGCAGTACTTC

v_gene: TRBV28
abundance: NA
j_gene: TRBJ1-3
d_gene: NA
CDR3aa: CASSFGGNPSLARVYF
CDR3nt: TGTGCCAGCAGTTTCGGGGGAAACCCCTCTCTCGCACGAGTATATTTT

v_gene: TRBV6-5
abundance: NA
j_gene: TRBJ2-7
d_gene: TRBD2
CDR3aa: CASSYGTSYEQYF
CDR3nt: TGTGCCAGCAGTTACGGGACTAGTTACGAGCAGTACTTC

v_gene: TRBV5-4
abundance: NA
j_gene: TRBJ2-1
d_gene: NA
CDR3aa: CASSRRENYNEQFF
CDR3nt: TGTGCCAGCAGCAGGCGGGAAAACTACAATGAGCAGTTCTTC

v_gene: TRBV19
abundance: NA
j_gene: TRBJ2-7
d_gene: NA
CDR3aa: CASSPSPHPSYEQYF
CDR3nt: TGTGCCAGTAGTCCTTCCCCACATCCCTCCTACGAGCAGTACTTC

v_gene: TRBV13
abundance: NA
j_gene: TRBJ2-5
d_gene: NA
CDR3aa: CASSFGETQYF
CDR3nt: TGTGCCAGCAGCTTCGGCGAGACCCAGTACTTC

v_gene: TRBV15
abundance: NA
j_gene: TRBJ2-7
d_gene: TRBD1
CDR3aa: CATSTRTGGVYEQYF
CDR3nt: TGTGCCACCAGCACTCGGACAGGGGGAGTGTACGAGCAGTACTTC

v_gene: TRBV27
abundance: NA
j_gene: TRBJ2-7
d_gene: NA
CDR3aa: CASSPIRATYEQYF
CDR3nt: TGTGCCAGCAGTCCCATCAGGGCTACCTACGAGCAGTACTTC

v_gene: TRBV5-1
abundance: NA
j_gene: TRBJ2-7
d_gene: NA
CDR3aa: CASSLGQGAYEQYF
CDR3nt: TGCGCCAGCAGCTTGGGGCAGGGCGCGTACGAGCAGTACTTC